Below are 21 T cell receptor beta chains sequenced from a single sample in a study of Graves' ophthalmopathy and Graves' hyperthyroidism. Amplification targeted the TCR beta CDR3 regions, with RNA transcripts as the source material. The first-round RT-PCR employed HTBI primers together with the Qiagen OneStep RT-PCR kit. A multiplex PCR was then performed as the second round. TCRdb called the multiplex PCR reads again in MiXCR, with one record for every CDR3 protein. Counted here are a few hundred thousand distinct CDR3 sequences, under 25% occurring once; the ten biggest clones make up 3%. The source material was peripheral blood. The receptors were sampled from a woman aged 18-35 years with stable Graves' hyperthyroidism.

This clonotype was seen repeatedly, ten times or more. V gene TRBV20-1 combines with J gene TRBJ1-2, with D possibly matching TRBD1 (5 bases). CDR1 is DFQATT and CDR2 is SNEGSKA in the germline V gene (reference sequence). Trimming removed 2 bases at V and 2 bases at J, with 12 bases between. The CDR3 has 14 amino acids. This CDR3 is CSARRQGRNYGYTF. The CDR3 nucleotides read TGCAGTGCTAGAAGGCAGGGTCGGAACTATGGCTACACCTTC.

This rearrangement joins TRBV28 to TRBJ2-6; the D is unclear. The CDR3 totals 18 residues. CDR1 and CDR2 (germline): MDHEN, SYDVKM. V was pared by 6 bases and J by 5 bases, with 23 bases between. CDR3 amino acids: CASSSPRAAAVRANVLTF. DNA of the CDR3: TGTGCCAGCAGCTCGCCACGGGCCGCCGCTGTAAGGGCCAACGTCCTGACTTTC.

The chain couples TRBV29-1 to TRBJ2-2; 10 nucleotides align to TRBD1. Germline values: CDR1 SQVTM, CDR2 ANQGSEA. V dropped 8 bases and J dropped 1; count of bases not matched to a gene: 10. This CDR3 spans 16 amino acids. Written as DNA, the CDR3 is TGCAGCTCGTCGACAGGGGGCTGGGGGAACACCGGGGAGCTGTTTTTT. As protein: CSSSTGGWGNTGELFF.

This clonotype showed up many times. The chain uses TRBV30 and TRBJ1-3; tentatively, D is TRBD1 (6 bases). Germline CDR1 is GTSNPN and CDR2 is SVGIG (reference sequence). The length of the CDR3 is 15 residues. V shed 7 bases and J shed 4 bases, with 20 bases lying between them. CDR3 sequence reads: CASTGSRVSGNTIYF. Here the CDR3 DNA reads TGTGCCTCAACAGGGTCGAGGGTGTCAGGAAACACCATATATTTT.

Turning to this clonotype: This clone may be a read error of a much larger clone one base away. The chain combines TRBV4-3 with TRBJ1-2; D ambiguous. Germline V lookup: CDR1 LGHNA, CDR2 YSLEER. The CDR3 contains 13 residues. This CDR3 is CASSSNRGYGCTF. CDR3 DNA: TGCGCCAGCAGCTCGAACCGCGGCTATGGCTGCACCTTC.

In regard to this clonotype: A much bigger clone sits one base away, suggesting this may be a read error. A read error is likely, as this CDR3 ends without the conserved phenylalanine or tryptophan. J is TRBJ2-7 and V is TRBV9; D is perhaps TRBD2 (5 bases). This CDR3 is 14 amino acids long. Germline-derived CDR1 and CDR2 are SGDLS and YYNGEE. The V gene lost 0 bases and the J gene lost 1 base, with 8 bases spanning the gap. CDR3 nucleotide sequence: TGTGCCAGCAGCGTAGGAGGGATTTCCTACGAGCAGTACTAC. It specifies CASSVGGISYEQYY.

This sequence joins TRBV6-5 and TRBJ1-3; tentative D call: TRBD1 (6 bases). Trimming left V 0 bases short and J 0 bases short, with 12 bases between. The germline CDR1 and CDR2 sequences are MNHEY and SVGAGI. The CDR3 extends over 17 amino acids. The CDR3 DNA sequence: TGTGCCAGCAGTTACTCGGACAGTGATATCTCTGGAAACACCATATATTTT. Amino acid sequence: CASSYSDSDISGNTIYF.

This clonotype was counted ten times or more. V is TRBV25-1 and J is TRBJ1-3, with D uncertain. This CDR3 spans 14 amino acids. The ends were cut back, 6 bases at V and 0 bases at J, with 9 bases in the middle. The germline V gene has CDR1 MGHDK and CDR2 SYGVNS. CDR3 protein: CASRSPSSGNTIYF. DNA of the CDR3: TGTGCCAGCAGATCACCGAGCTCTGGAAACACCATATATTTT.

This clonotype was counted many times. The gene calls are TRBV10-3 and TRBJ2-7; D unclear. Germline V CDR1 and CDR2: ENHRY, SYGVKD. This CDR3 comprises 13 residues. Trimming removed 7 bases from V and 2 bases from J, with 12 bases in between. The CDR3 DNA sequence: TGTGCCATCAACCCTGGGTCACCCTACGAGCAGTACTTC. This gives the protein CAINPGSPYEQYF.

For the CDR3, the DNA is TGTGCCAGCGCCGCAGGAGGACTAGCGGGAGATGAGTACGAGCAGTACTTC. It codes for CASAAGGLAGDEYEQYF. This sequence joins TRBV28 and TRBJ2-7, with 13 bases aligning to TRBD2. V dropped 8 bases and J dropped 4; count of bases not matched to a gene: 14. The V gene's germline CDR1 is MDHEN and CDR2 SYDVKM. The CDR3 consists of 17 residues.

This clonotype was observed at least ten times. V and J are TRBV12-3 or TRBV12-4 and TRBJ2-7, with 9 bases that match TRBD1. The CDR3 consists of 14 residues. After removal of 1 base from V and 6 bases from J, the junction contained 4 bases not matched to a gene. The CDR3 protein is CASSLGDRVTEQYF. CDR3 in DNA: TGTGCCAGCAGTTTAGGGGACAGGGTTACCGAGCAGTACTTC.

This clonotype was detected ten times or more. The genes are TRBV15 and TRBJ2-7; tentative D call: TRBD1 (6 bases). Trimming took 5 bases from V and 6 from J, leaving 20 bases between them. CDR3 length: 15 amino acids. The germline V gene has CDR1 LNHNV and CDR2 YYDKDF (reference sequence). The DNA of the CDR3 is TGTGCCACCAGCCTTTATTCCGCAGGGGCCCGCGAGCAGTACTTC. This gives the protein CATSLYSAGAREQYF. Based on the CDR3 plus reference TRBV15 and TRBJ2-7, the full variable domain is DAMVIQNPRYQVTQFGKPVTLSCSQTLNHNVMYWYQQKSSQAPKLLFHYYDKDFNNEADTPDNFQSRRPNTSFCFLDIRSPGLGDTAMYLCATSLYSAGAREQYFGPGTRLTVT.

The chain joins TRBV7-3 to TRBJ2-2, with 11 bases that match TRBD2. The CDR3 extends over 15 amino acids. Germline trimming cut 5 bases from V and 5 bases from J; bases unmatched to any gene: 4. The germline gives CDR1 SGHTA, CDR2 FQGTGA. Here the CDR3 DNA reads TGTGCCAGCAGCGCACTAGCGGGAGAAACCGGGGAGCTGTTTTTT. Its protein product is CASSALAGETGELFF. Combining the CDR3 with reference TRBV7-3 and TRBJ2-2 gives the whole variable domain GAGVSQTPSNKVTEKGKYVELRCDPISGHTALYWYRQSLGQGPEFLIYFQGTGAADDSGLPNDRFFAVRPEGSVSTLKIQRTERGDSAVYLCASSALAGETGELFFGEGSRLTVL.

On this clonotype itself: This may come from a read error, since a much larger clone is one base off. The CDR3 nucleotides are TGTGCCAGCAGCTTAGCGAACAGGGTCTACGAGCAGTACTTC. Protein product: CASSLANRVYEQYF. The chain joins TRBV7-9 to TRBJ2-7, with TRBD1 as a possible D gene (6 bases). CDR1 is SEHNR, CDR2 FQNEAQ, per germline (reference sequence). The CDR3 consists of 14 residues. V was clipped by 0 bases and J by 3 bases, with 9 bases between them.

The chain recombines TRBV12-3 or TRBV12-4 with TRBJ2-7; D call uncertain. CDR3 length: 13 residues. V was pared by 2 bases and J by 6 bases, with 11 bases between. The CDR3 region is CASSLLGKPEQYF. The DNA for the CDR3 is TGTGCCAGCAGTTTACTGGGTAAGCCCGAGCAGTACTTC.

This clonotype was recorded only once. A much larger clone differs by one base, so this may be a read error. The chain couples TRBV6-5 to TRBJ2-7; D possibly corresponds to TRBD1 (5 bases). Germline values: CDR1 MNHEY, CDR2 SVGAGI. Trimming took off 5 bases at V and 1 base at J, with 9 bases between the two ends. This CDR3 is 13 amino acids long. CDR3 amino acids: CASSIQVSYEQYF. In nucleotides, the CDR3 is TGTGCCAGCAGTATACAGGTTTCCTACGAGCAGTACTTC.

This clonotype was detected many times. This rearrangement joins TRBV2 to TRBJ1-5; the match to TRBD1 covers 9 bases. The CDR3 is 15 amino acids. V dropped 5 bases and J dropped 5; count of bases not matched to a gene: 7. The germline V gene has CDR1 SNHLY and CDR2 FYNNEI. The CDR3, as DNA: TGTGCCAGCAGTAGGGACAGGGCTGAGTATCAGCCCCAGCATTTT. It encodes CASSRDRAEYQPQHF. Full variable domain (rest looked up from reference TRBV2 and TRBJ1-5): EPEVTQTPSHQVTQMGQEVILRCVPISNHLYFYWYRQILGQKVEFLVSFYNNEISEKSEIFDDQFSVERPDGSNFTLKIRSTKLEDSAMYFCASSRDRAEYQPQHFGDGTRLSIL.

This clonotype came up many times. This rearrangement joins TRBV12-3 or TRBV12-4 to TRBJ2-7, with TRBD2 identical over 13 bases. The J segment lost 6 bases and the V segment lost 6 bases, leaving 2 bases of the junction unmatched. The CDR3 totals 13 residues. Here the CDR3 DNA reads TGTGCCAGCAGCAGACTAGCGGGAGGCGAGCAGTACTTC. It specifies CASSRLAGGEQYF.

There are many counts of this clonotype. CDR3 coding DNA: TGCAGTGCTAGAGAGGCCCTGGCGGGGATCCAAGAGACCCAGTACTTC. Residues: CSAREALAGIQETQYF. This chain uses TRBV20-1 with TRBJ2-5, with a weak D call TRBD2 (6 bases). Germline CDR1 reads DFQATT; CDR2 reads SNEGSKA (reference sequence). V lost 0 bases, J lost 1 base, and 15 bases lay in between. The CDR3 totals 16 residues.

This clonotype has at least ten counts. This chain joins TRBV11-2 and TRBJ2-7, with 7 bases matching TRBD1. The V segment lost 3 bases and the J segment 4 bases; nucleotides outside the gene matches: 9. The CDR3 spans 15 residues. Germline V gene lookup returns CDR1 SGHAT and CDR2 FQNNGV. This CDR3 reads CASSFGTAPRYEQYF. DNA for the CDR3: TGTGCCAGCAGCTTTGGGACAGCCCCACGGTACGAGCAGTACTTC.

This clonotype has at least ten counts. The chain uses TRBV5-1 and TRBJ2-5; perhaps TRBD2 as D (5 bases). Trimming removed 2 bases from V and 3 bases from J, with 8 bases in between. Germline V gene sequence: CDR1 SGHRS, CDR2 YFSETQ. There are 13 residues in the CDR3. CDR3 sequence reads: CASSFHGEETQYF. The DNA for the CDR3 is TGCGCCAGCAGCTTTCACGGGGAAGAGACCCAGTACTTC.